These 21 T cell receptor beta chains share one sample of origin, sequenced in a study of blood T cell repertoires in COVID-19. Produced via immunoSEQ multiplex PCR; TCRdb's table is partial and in-frame only. The sample yields 70,000 or so clones, approximately 90% seen once. The sequenced sample was peripheral blood. The receptors originated from a human donor in a cohort sampled during active COVID-19.

This chain connects TRBV7-9 to TRBJ2-3; 11 nucleotides agree with TRBD2. Germline CDR1 SEHNR, CDR2 FQNEAQ (reference sequence). This CDR3 is built from 16 residues. V lost 3 bases, J lost 2 bases, and 4 bases stayed unmatched. CDR3 sequence reads: CASSFRTSGHTDTQYF. Here the CDR3 DNA reads TGTGCCAGCAGCTTCCGGACTAGCGGGCACACAGATACGCAGTATTTT. Together with reference TRBV7-9 and TRBJ2-3, the CDR3 gives the full variable domain: DTGVSQNPRHKITKRGQNVTFRCDPISEHNRLYWYRQTLGQGPEFLTYFQNEAQLEKSRLLSDRFSAERPKGSFSTLEIQRTEQGDSAMYLCASSFRTSGHTDTQYFGPGTRLTVL.

Details on this clone: Other DNA sequences in this specimen translate into the identical CDR3. The genes are TRBV12-5 and TRBJ2-7, with TRBD1 identical over 8 bases. The CDR3 is 17 residues long. CDR1 is LGHNT and CDR2 is FRNRAP in the germline V gene. Trimming cost V 0 bases and J 0 bases; bases outside gene matches: 7. The CDR3 loop reads CASGLVGQGQGSYEQYV. CDR3 nucleotides: TGTGCTAGTGGTTTGGTGGGACAAGGACAGGGCTCCTACGAGCAGTACGTC.

The J gene is TRBJ2-1, the V gene TRBV10-3; D is unresolved. V was cut by 8 bases and J by 3 bases, with 8 bases left in between. Germline V lookup: CDR1 ENHRY, CDR2 SYGVKD. This CDR3 has 12 residues. The CDR3 nucleotides are TGTGCCATCGGTTCAGACTACAATGAGCAGTTCTTC. Residues: CAIGSDYNEQFF.

The V call is TRBV5-1, the J call TRBJ2-3, with no clear D. The CDR3 extends over 14 amino acids. Germline-derived CDR1 and CDR2 are SGHRS and YFSETQ. The V and J ends lost 1 base and 5 bases respectively, with 11 bases between them. CDR3 nucleotides: TGCGCCAGCAGCTTGACCAGGCCCGGAGATACGCAGTATTTT. It codes for CASSLTRPGDTQYF. The full variable domain, its missing parts supplied by reference TRBV5-1 and TRBJ2-3, is KAGVTQTPRYLIKTRGQQVTLSCSPISGHRSVSWYQQTPGQGLQFLFEYFSETQRNKGNFPGRFSGRQFSNSRSEMNVSTLELGDSALYLCASSLTRPGDTQYFGPGTRLTVL.

This chain links TRBV12-3 or TRBV12-4 with TRBJ2-1; tentatively, D is TRBD2 (5 bases). This CDR3 has 13 amino acids. V was pared by 3 bases and J by 7 bases, with 10 bases between. As DNA, the CDR3 is TGTGCCAGCAGTTTTCCTAGCAGGAATGAGCAGTTCTTC. Its protein product is CASSFPSRNEQFF.

This clone has just a few counts. V and J are TRBV7-3 and TRBJ2-7, with 8 bases aligning to TRBD1. The CDR3 has 18 residues. Germline V gene lookup returns CDR1 SGHTA and CDR2 FQGTGA. J lost 1 base, V lost 0 bases, and 11 bases had no gene match. The CDR3 nucleotides are TGTGCCAGCAGCTTAACCGAATTCTCGGGACAGGTTTCCTACGAGCAGTACGTC. Translated, it gives CASSLTEFSGQVSYEQYV.

This chain's CDR3 is CASSQDRAGGRGEQFF. Written as DNA, the CDR3 is TGTGCCAGCAGCCAAGATAGGGCGGGAGGTAGGGGTGAGCAGTTCTTC. The chain uses TRBV4-2 and TRBJ2-1, with 8 bases matching TRBD2. Germline CDR1 and CDR2: LGHNA and YNFKEQ. The V gene end was trimmed by 0 bases and the J gene end by 9 bases; junction bases not matched to a gene: 10. This CDR3 comprises 16 residues.

The chain links TRBV7-2 to TRBJ1-5, with D tentatively TRBD1 (5 bases). The ends were cut back, 5 bases at V and 4 bases at J, with 21 bases in the middle. The CDR3 is made up of 17 amino acids. CDR1 SGHTA and CDR2 FQGNSA come from the germline V gene. CDR3 sequence: CASSTRVGGVLNQPQHF. In DNA, the CDR3 is TGTGCCAGCAGCACCCGTGTCGGGGGGGTTTTGAATCAGCCCCAGCATTTT.

The chain combines TRBV5-1 with TRBJ2-1; D is perhaps TRBD2 (6 bases). Germline V lookup: CDR1 SGHRS, CDR2 YFSETQ. V gave up 4 bases and J gave up 4 bases, with 15 bases separating them. This CDR3 is 15 amino acids long. CDR3 nucleotides: TGCGCCAGCAGCCCGCCGCAGGCGGGGTACAATGAGCAGTTCTTC. Encoded protein: CASSPPQAGYNEQFF.

The chain recombines TRBV4-1 with TRBJ2-1, with D uncertain. CDR3 length: 12 residues. Germline CDR1 reads MGHRA; CDR2 reads YSYEKL. The V end lost 4 bases, the J end lost 9 bases, and 10 bases lay between the germline ends. The CDR3 spells CASSPLGSEQFF. CDR3 coding DNA: TGCGCCAGCAGCCCCCTCGGGTCTGAGCAGTTCTTC.

The chain combines TRBV5-6 with TRBJ2-3, with D hard to call. The germline CDR1 and CDR2 sequences are SGHDT and YYEEEE. Trimming cost V 2 bases and J 4 bases, with 5 bases left between them. The CDR3 length is 12 residues. The CDR3 loop reads CASSFLADTQYF. The CDR3 DNA is TGTGCCAGCAGCTTCCTAGCAGATACGCAGTATTTT.

The chain combines TRBV5-1 with TRBJ1-1, with 7 nucleotides matching TRBD1. The junction had 5 bases not matched to a gene; V was cut back by 1 base and J by 5 bases. Germline loops: CDR1 SGHRS, CDR2 YFSETQ. The CDR3 runs 14 residues. The CDR3 DNA reads TGCGCCAGCAGCTTGTTACAGGGGTATACTGAAGCTTTCTTT. As protein: CASSLLQGYTEAFF.

The chain carries TRBV24-1 and TRBJ2-2; a possible D gene is TRBD2 (5 bases). The CDR3 has 14 amino acids. Germline V CDR1 and CDR2: KGHDR, SFDVKD. Trimming stripped 7 bases from V and 0 bases from J, with 8 bases between. The CDR3 sequence is CATRTDSNTGELFF. The CDR3 DNA follows: TGTGCCACCAGGACGGACTCGAACACCGGGGAGCTGTTTTTT.

The chain carries TRBV10-3 and TRBJ1-2, with 7 bases identical to TRBD1. In germline, CDR1 is ENHRY, CDR2 SYGVKD. The CDR3 length is 17 residues. V lost 5 bases and J lost 5; bases outside the gene matches: 17. The CDR3 sequence is CAISKGQEGKEEYGYTF. The CDR3, as DNA: TGTGCCATCAGTAAAGGACAGGAAGGGAAGGAGGAGTATGGCTACACCTTC.

The chain is built from TRBV18 and TRBJ2-7; TRBD2 agrees at 10 bases. This CDR3 is 17 amino acids long. Germline V lookup: CDR1 KGHSH, CDR2 LQKENI. V gave up 0 bases and J gave up 0 bases; unmatched junction bases: 5. The CDR3 DNA follows: TGTGCCAGCTCACCACCTAGTCCTAGCGGGAGCTCCTACGAGCAGTACTTC. Translation: CASSPPSPSGSSYEQYF.

V is TRBV9 and J is TRBJ1-3; the D gene is possibly TRBD1 (5 bases). Trimming pared 4 bases from V and 4 bases from J, leaving 21 bases between. The CDR3 sequence is 17 residues long. Germline values: CDR1 SGDLS, CDR2 YYNGEE. The CDR3: CASSRGSAGSPGNTIYF. CDR3 in DNA: TGTGCCAGCAGCCGGGGGTCGGCAGGGAGTCCCGGAAACACCATATATTTT.

This clone has a single count. The J gene is TRBJ2-1, the V gene TRBV4-2; 9 nucleotides align to TRBD1. Germline loops: CDR1 LGHNA, CDR2 YNFKEQ. J was trimmed by 9 bases and V by 0 bases; bases with no gene match: 6. The CDR3 runs to 15 residues. Here the CDR3 reads CASSQERGQGGEQFF. The CDR3, as DNA: TGTGCCAGCAGCCAAGAGAGGGGACAGGGAGGTGAGCAGTTCTTC.

This rearrangement joins TRBV29-1 to TRBJ2-4, with D possibly TRBD1 on 6 matching bases. The germline V gene has CDR1 SQVTM and CDR2 ANQGSEA. The CDR3 totals 14 residues. V gave up 5 bases and J gave up 1 base, with 12 bases separating them. Here the CDR3 reads CSVSDDRAKNIQYF. The CDR3 DNA is TGCAGCGTTTCGGACGACAGGGCCAAAAACATTCAGTACTTC. The full variable domain, its missing parts supplied by reference TRBV29-1 and TRBJ2-4, is SAVISQKPSRDICQRGTSLTIQCQVDSQVTMMFWYRQQPGQSLTLIATANQGSEATYESGFVIDKFPISRPNLTFSTLTVSNMSPEDSSIYLCSVSDDRAKNIQYFGAGTRLSVL.

The V and J genes are TRBV4-2 and TRBJ1-4; tentatively, D is TRBD1 (5 bases). V was cut by 3 bases and J by 3 bases, with 17 bases left in between. Germline V gives CDR1 LGHNA, CDR2 YNFKEQ. This CDR3 is built from 17 residues. CDR3: CASSQNAGFVANEKLFF. CDR3 nucleotides: TGTGCCAGCAGCCAGAATGCAGGGTTTGTCGCTAATGAAAAACTGTTTTTT.

The genes are TRBV3-1 (or the pseudogene TRBV3-2) and TRBJ2-5; possible D gene TRBD1, 6 bases. CDR1 and CDR2 from the germline V gene are LGHDT and YNNKEL (reference sequence). The CDR3 length is 15 residues. Between the trimmed V and J ends, which lost 1 base and 4 bases, there was a span of 13 bases. The CDR3 sequence is CASSQAGQGLETQYF. The CDR3 DNA reads TGTGCCAGCAGCCAAGCAGGCCAGGGGTTAGAGACCCAGTACTTC.

The CDR3 coding sequence is TGTGCCAGCAGTTTAGTAGACAGAACTAATGGCTACACCTTC. This translates into CASSLVDRTNGYTF. The chain links TRBV28 to TRBJ1-2; the D gene is possibly TRBD1 (5 bases). Trimming took 2 bases from V and 6 from J, leaving 13 bases between them. CDR1 and CDR2 from the germline V gene are MDHEN and SYDVKM. The CDR3 consists of 14 residues.